This TCR beta chain was observed in a study of regulatory T cells in long-lasting Graves disease. Notes on the study in general: Persistent disease preferred TRBV28, TRBJ1-2 and TRBJ2-5.

The sample holds many counts of this clonotype. The antigen is not known. CDR3 length: 14 residues. The ends lost 6 bases at V and 3 bases at J; junction bases unmatched: 5. CDR1 and CDR2 (germline): DFQATT, SNEGSKA (reference sequence). Time point in this sample: newly diagnosed GD, antithyroid drugs for less than 3 months. Scientists built the TCR library using RNA that was extracted from PBMCs. Researchers made TCR beta libraries by using iRepertoire HTBI primers and running Arm-PCR on CDR3 regions. TCRdb re-analysed the multiplex PCR reads in MiXCR, keeping a single row per CDR3 protein. There are 400,000 to 500,000 distinct CDR3 sequences in the sample; about 17% occur only once, and roughly 23% lies in the top ten. These data were also reused for a study on T cells in Graves' hyperthyroidism and ophthalmopathy. As that study records: A model built on 13 V-J features separated ophthalmopathy from stable hyperthyroidism.

This chain joins TRBV20-1 and TRBJ2-1; 10 bases are a match to TRBD2. The TCR comes from a woman between 18 and 29 years old with Graves disease. Specimen: peripheral blood mononuclear cells (PBMCs), collected at new diagnosis, from a patient treated with antithyroid drugs. The CDR3 sequence is CSAPTSGDYNEQFF. The CDR3 region has the DNA TGCAGTGCACCAACTAGCGGGGACTACAATGAGCAGTTCTTC.